These 8 T cell receptor beta chains originate from one sample sequenced in a study of shared clonotypes between healthy human individuals (dated by TCRdb to the early 2020s). Libraries were constructed by the immunoSEQ multiplex PCR assay. In TCRdb, the immuneACCESS table is reduced to in-frame sequences with V and J assigned. These tables do not hold every clone; where another copy was compared, an unresolved V gene accounts for under half, and the others remain unexplained. The sample yields about 1 million clones; around 75% were counted once. The ten largest clones take up approximately 1.5% of the sample. The sequencing sample was made of memory CD4+ T cells sorted from blood. The cell subset or site label corresponds to: CD45RA-negative fraction. These receptors were obtained from a man between 18 and 29 years old in good health.

The chain uses TRBV10-3 and TRBJ1-1; 7 nucleotides match TRBD1. The CDR3 loop spans 16 amino acids. Trimming cost V 0 bases and J 2 bases; bases outside gene matches: 6. Germline V gene data show CDR1 as ENHRY and CDR2 as SYGVKD. CDR3 in DNA: TGTGCCATCAGTGAGTCTTACCGAGGGGGCAACACTGAAGCTTTCTTT. This gives the protein CAISESYRGGNTEAFF.

The chain has TRBV30 and TRBJ1-6, with unresolved D. V lost 3 bases to trimming and J lost 9 bases, with 9 bases between them. Per germline, CDR1 GTSNPN and CDR2 SVGIG (reference sequence). The CDR3 loop spans 12 amino acids. The CDR3 DNA is TGTGCCTGGAGAACGGACCCTTCACCCCTCCACTTT. As protein: CAWRTDPSPLHF.

J is TRBJ2-7 and V is TRBV10-3; 7 nucleotides line up with TRBD1. V was clipped by 9 bases and J by 1 base; unmatched bases: 0. Germline V gene data show CDR1 as ENHRY and CDR2 as SYGVKD. This CDR3 region has 11 residues. CDR3 amino acids: CAMGQSYEQYF. CDR3 bases: TGTGCCATGGGACAGTCCTACGAGCAGTACTTC.

This clone has a handful of counts. The chain couples TRBV7-8 to TRBJ1-5; D is ambiguous. The CDR3 covers 16 residues. The V gene's germline CDR1 is SGHVS and CDR2 FQNEAQ. Trimming took 2 bases from V and 2 from J, leaving 13 bases between them. Here the CDR3 reads CASSLRSAPGNQPQHF. The CDR3 DNA reads TGTGCCAGCAGCTTACGAAGTGCCCCTGGCAATCAGCCCCAGCATTTT.

In this sample, this clone turned up many times. The chain couples TRBV7-2 to TRBJ2-5; D is possibly TRBD1 or TRBD2 (5 bases each). This CDR3 contains 14 residues. In germline, CDR1 is SGHTA, CDR2 FQGNSA. The V end was cut by 0 bases, the J end by 6 bases, with 11 bases between. The CDR3 loop reads CASSLARGAKTQYF. The DNA of the CDR3 is TGTGCCAGCAGCTTAGCGAGAGGGGCGAAGACCCAGTACTTC.

This chain connects TRBV19 to TRBJ1-1; 7 nucleotides align to TRBD1. Germline CDR1 is LNHDA and CDR2 is SQIVND (reference sequence). CDR3 length: 15 residues. J gave up 0 bases and V 5 bases, and 6 bases lay outside the gene matches. The CDR3 DNA follows: TGTGCCAGTAGTCCGACAGGGTTCATGAACACTGAAGCTTTCTTT. This encodes CASSPTGFMNTEAFF. The whole variable domain, remainder taken from reference TRBV19 and TRBJ1-1, is DGGITQSPKYLFRKEGQNVTLSCEQNLNHDAMYWYRQDPGQGLRLIYYSQIVNDFQKGDIAEGYSVSREKKESFPLTVTSAQKNPTAFYLCASSPTGFMNTEAFFGQGTRLTVV.

CDR3 nucleotide sequence: TGCGCCAGCAGCAACCAGAGCCCCAGGGACACTGAAGCTTTCTTT. As protein: CASSNQSPRDTEAFF. The V and J genes are TRBV4-1 and TRBJ1-1; a weak D match, TRBD1 (5 bases). This CDR3 contains 15 residues. Germline CDR1 MGHRA, CDR2 YSYEKL. With 5 bases removed from V and 3 bases from J, the gap between germline ends came to 16 bases.

This chain uses TRBV10-3 with TRBJ2-5; 9 bases match TRBD2. The germline gives CDR1 ENHRY, CDR2 SYGVKD. This CDR3 comprises 15 residues. V lost 5 bases, J lost 5 bases, and 9 bases stayed unmatched. The CDR3 reads CAISSLDAGGETQYF. The CDR3 DNA is TGTGCCATCAGTTCTTTGGACGCGGGGGGGGAGACCCAGTACTTC.